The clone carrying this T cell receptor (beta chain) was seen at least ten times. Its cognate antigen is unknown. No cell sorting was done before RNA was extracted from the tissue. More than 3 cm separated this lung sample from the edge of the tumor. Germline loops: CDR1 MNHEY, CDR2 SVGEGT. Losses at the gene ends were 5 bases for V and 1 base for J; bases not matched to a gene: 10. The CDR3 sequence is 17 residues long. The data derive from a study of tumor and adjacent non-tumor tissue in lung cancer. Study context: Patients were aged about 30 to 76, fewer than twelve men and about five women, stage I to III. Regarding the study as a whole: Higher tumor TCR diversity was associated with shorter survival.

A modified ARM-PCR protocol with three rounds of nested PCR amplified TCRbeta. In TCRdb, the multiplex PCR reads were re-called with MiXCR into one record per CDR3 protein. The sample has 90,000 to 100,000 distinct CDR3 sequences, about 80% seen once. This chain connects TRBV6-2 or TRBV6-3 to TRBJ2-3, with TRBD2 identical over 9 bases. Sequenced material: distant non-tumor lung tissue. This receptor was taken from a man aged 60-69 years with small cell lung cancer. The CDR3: CASSRPRGRAGTDTQYF. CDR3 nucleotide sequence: TGTGCCAGCAGTCGTCCTCGCGGGAGGGCGGGCACAGATACGCAGTATTTT.